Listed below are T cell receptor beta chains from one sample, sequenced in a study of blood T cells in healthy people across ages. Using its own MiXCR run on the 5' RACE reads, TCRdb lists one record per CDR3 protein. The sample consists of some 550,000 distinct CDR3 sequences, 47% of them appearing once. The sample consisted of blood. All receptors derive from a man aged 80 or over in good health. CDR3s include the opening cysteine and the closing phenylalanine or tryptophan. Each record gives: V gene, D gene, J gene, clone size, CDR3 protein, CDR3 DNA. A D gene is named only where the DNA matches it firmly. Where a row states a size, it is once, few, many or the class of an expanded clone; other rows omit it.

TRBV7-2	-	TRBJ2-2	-	CASSSNLNTGELFF	TGTGCCAGCAGCTCCAACTTGAACACCGGGGAGCTGTTTTTT
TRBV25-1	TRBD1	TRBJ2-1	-	CASRKGGQGWGEQFF	TGTGCCAGCAGGAAGGGAGGACAGGGGTGGGGTGAGCAGTTCTTC
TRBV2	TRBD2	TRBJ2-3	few	CASMVSGSADTQYF	TGTGCCAGCATGGTTAGCGGGAGTGCAGATACGCAGTATTTT
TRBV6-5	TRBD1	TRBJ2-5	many	CASSPSGQGEETQYF	TGTGCCAGCAGTCCTTCAGGACAGGGGGAAGAGACCCAGTACTTC
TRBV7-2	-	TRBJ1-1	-	CASSWRLNTEAFF	TGTGCCAGCAGTTGGAGGTTGAACACTGAAGCTTTCTTT
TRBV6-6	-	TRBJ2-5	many	CASSHPTSGRGLRETQYF	TGTGCCAGCAGTCACCCCACCTCGGGACGAGGGCTAAGGGAGACCCAGTACTTC
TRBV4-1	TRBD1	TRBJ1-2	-	CASSQPTGGLRYGYTF	TGCGCCAGCAGCCAACCGACAGGGGGGCTGCGCTATGGCTACACCTTC
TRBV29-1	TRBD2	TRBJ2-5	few	CSGTSGETQYF	TGCAGCGGGACTAGCGGAGAGACCCAGTACTTC
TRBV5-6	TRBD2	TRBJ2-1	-	CASSFPTSGRHEQFF	TGTGCCAGCAGCTTCCCAACTAGCGGGAGGCATGAGCAGTTCTTC
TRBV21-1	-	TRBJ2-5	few	CASSAREVLGTQYF	TGTGCCAGCAGCGCCCGGGAGGTTTTGGGGACCCAGTACTTC
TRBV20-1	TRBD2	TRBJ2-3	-	CSAGRLAGTDTQYF	TGCAGTGCTGGCCGACTAGCGGGCACAGATACGCAGTATTTT
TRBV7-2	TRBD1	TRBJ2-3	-	CASSSSGTGDLRRGTQYF	TGTGCCAGCAGCTCCTCCGGGACAGGCGACCTGCGGAGGGGTACGCAGTATTTT
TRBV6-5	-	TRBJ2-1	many	CASSYSGLNEQFF	TGTGCCAGCAGTTACTCGGGACTGAATGAGCAGTTCTTC
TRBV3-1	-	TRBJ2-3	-	CASSQDLSGQNTQYF	TGTGCCAGCAGCCAAGATCTTTCGGGCCAGAATACGCAGTATTTT
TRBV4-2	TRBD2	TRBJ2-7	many	CASSVWEGMYEQYF	TGTGCCAGCAGCGTTTGGGAGGGAATGTACGAGCAGTACTTC
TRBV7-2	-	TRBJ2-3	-	CAEAGLGAGTDTQYF	TGTGCCGAAGCAGGGTTGGGAGCAGGCACAGATACGCAGTATTTT
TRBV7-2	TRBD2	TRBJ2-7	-	CASLRLAGGCNEQYF	TGTGCCAGCTTGCGACTAGCGGGGGGGTGCAATGAGCAGTACTTC
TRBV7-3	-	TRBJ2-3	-	CASSLMGGTDTQYF	TGTGCCAGCAGCTTAATGGGGGGTACAGATACGCAGTATTTT
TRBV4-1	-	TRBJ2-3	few	CASSQVDTDTQYF	TGCGCCAGCAGCCAAGTAGATACAGATACGCAGTATTTT
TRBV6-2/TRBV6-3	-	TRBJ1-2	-	CASSGPSGIYGYTF	TGTGCCAGCAGTGGCCCTTCAGGGATATATGGCTACACCTTC
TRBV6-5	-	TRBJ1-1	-	CASRSRGTEAFF	TGTGCCAGCAGGTCCCGGGGAACTGAAGCTTTCTTT
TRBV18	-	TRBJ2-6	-	CASSPSQISGANVLTF	TGTGCCAGCTCACCGAGCCAGATCTCTGGGGCCAACGTCCTGACTTTC
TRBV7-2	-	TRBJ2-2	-	CASSPLNTGELFF	TGTGCCAGCAGCCCTCTGAACACCGGGGAGCTGTTTTTT
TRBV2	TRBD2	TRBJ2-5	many	CASSSGTSGQETQYF	TGTGCCAGCAGCTCCGGGACTAGCGGCCAAGAGACCCAGTACTTC
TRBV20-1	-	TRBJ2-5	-	CSARRGGQETQYF	TGCAGTGCTAGAAGGGGGGGGCAAGAGACCCAGTACTTC
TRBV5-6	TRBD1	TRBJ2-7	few	CASSLTGTEAYEQYF	TGTGCCAGCAGCTTGACAGGGACAGAAGCCTACGAGCAGTACTTC
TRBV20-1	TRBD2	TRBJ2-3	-	CSAKTSGDVDTQYF	TGCAGTGCTAAGACTAGCGGGGATGTGGATACGCAGTATTTT
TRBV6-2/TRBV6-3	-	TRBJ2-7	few	CASSPTRGGSVYEQYF	TGTGCCAGCAGCCCAACTCGTGGGGGTTCCGTCTACGAGCAGTACTTC
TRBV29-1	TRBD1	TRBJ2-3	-	CSAGSRTGPADTQYF	TGCAGCGCGGGATCAAGGACAGGGCCCGCAGATACGCAGTATTTT
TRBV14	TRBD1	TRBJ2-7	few	CASSQWTGISYEQYF	TGTGCCAGCAGCCAATGGACAGGGATCTCCTACGAGCAGTACTTC
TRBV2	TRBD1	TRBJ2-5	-	CASRETGAGETQYF	TGTGCCAGCAGGGAGACAGGGGCTGGGGAGACCCAGTACTTC
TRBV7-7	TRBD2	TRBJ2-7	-	CVSSFSGGVTYEQYF	TGTGTTAGCAGCTTCTCGGGAGGCGTCACCTACGAGCAGTACTTC
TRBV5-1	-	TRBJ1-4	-	CASSFSGAWNEKLFF	TGCGCCAGCAGCTTTTCAGGGGCTTGGAATGAAAAACTGTTTTTT
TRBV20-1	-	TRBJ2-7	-	CSASGQMNEQYF	TGCAGTGCTAGTGGACAAATGAACGAGCAGTACTTC
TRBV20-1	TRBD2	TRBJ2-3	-	CSASGLAGSSPDTQYF	TGCAGTGCTAGCGGACTAGCGGGATCTTCCCCAGATACGCAGTATTTT
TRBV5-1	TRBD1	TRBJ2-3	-	CASSRDPGQTIRDTQYF	TGCGCCAGCAGCAGAGATCCGGGACAGACCATCAGGGATACGCAGTATTTT
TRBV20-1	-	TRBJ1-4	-	CSATKRPGITNEKLFF	TGCAGTGCTACTAAGAGACCAGGGATAACTAATGAAAAACTGTTTTTT
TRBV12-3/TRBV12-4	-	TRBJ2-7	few	CASSLNEQYF	TGTGCCAGCAGTTTAAACGAGCAGTACTTC
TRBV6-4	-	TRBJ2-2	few	CASSDRGTGELFF	TGTGCCAGCAGTGATCGGGGCACCGGGGAGCTGTTTTTT
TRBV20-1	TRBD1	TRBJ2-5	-	CCARASSGQTPQETQYF	TGCTGTGCTAGAGCCTCCTCGGGACAGACACCCCAAGAGACCCAGTACTTC
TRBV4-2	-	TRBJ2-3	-	CASSQDGTGATNTQYF	TGTGCCAGCAGCCAAGATGGGACTGGTGCCACGAATACGCAGTATTTT
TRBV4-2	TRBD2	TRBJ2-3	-	CASGQDRRRAGADTQYF	TGTGCCAGCGGCCAAGATCGAAGGAGGGCGGGAGCAGATACGCAGTATTTT
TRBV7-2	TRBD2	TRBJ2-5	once	CASSSQRLAGEWYEQYF	TGTGCCAGCAGCTCCCAACGACTAGCGGGAGAGTGGTATGAGCAGTACTTC
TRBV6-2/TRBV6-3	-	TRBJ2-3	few	CASRPGEQPDTQYF	TGTGCCAGCAGGCCAGGCGAGCAACCAGATACGCAGTATTTT
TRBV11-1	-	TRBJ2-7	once	CASSLSTGIGYGEQYF	TGTGCCAGCAGCTTAAGTACGGGAATCGGGTATGGCGAGCAGTACTTC
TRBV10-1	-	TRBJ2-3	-	CATNLPGSDTQYF	TGCGCCACTAATCTCCCAGGGTCAGATACGCAGTATTTT
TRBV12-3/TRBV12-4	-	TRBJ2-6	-	CASSFTASGANVLTF	TGTGCCAGCAGTTTCACAGCCTCTGGGGCCAACGTCCTGACTTTC
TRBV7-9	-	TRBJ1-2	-	CASSSQTPRGYGYTF	TGTGCCAGCAGCTCCCAGACCCCGAGGGGCTATGGCTACACCTTC